This T cell receptor (beta chain) was observed in a study of blood T cells in healthy people across ages. General observations from the study: Any conclusive comparison of naive versus antigen-experienced cells was prevented by using unsorted PBMCs. Aged donors had fewer naive CD4+ cells and lower diversity than long-lived donors. Estimated diversity that came from one million T cells was considered an underestimate.

Germline V gives CDR1 LGHNA, CDR2 YSLEER. This CDR3 is 14 amino acids long. Using a J-beta primer mix together with a sample-barcoded 5' primer, a second PCR was run for roughly 6 to 11 cycles. Each cDNA molecule carried a tag from a template-switch adaptor that contained 12 random nucleotides. TCRdb reprocessed the 5' RACE reads with MiXCR, giving one entry per CDR3 protein. The table includes about a million distinct CDR3 sequences, about two fifths detected once. Points on this clonotype: Antigen: not known.

The V and J genes are TRBV4-3 and TRBJ2-1; D is uncertain. The J call may be wrong; the DNA end is better matched by TRBJ2-7. This receptor was identified in a man aged 18 to 30 in good health. Sequenced: blood. CDR3 sequence: CASSRESYYNEQYF. CDR3 coding DNA: TGCGCCAGCAGCCGAGAATCCTACTACAATGAGCAGTACTTC.